The 2 T cell receptor beta chains in this list originate from one sample, sequenced in a study of cytomegalovirus exposure and HLA in healthy donors. This PCR relied on a set of 60 Vbeta primers and 13 Jbeta primers. Produced via immunoSEQ multiplex PCR; TCRdb's table is partial and in-frame only. The repertoire has 130,000 or so clones, around 84% of them found once; the top ten carry roughly 6.3%. Sequenced: PBMCs. These receptors were obtained from a middle-aged woman in good health and CMV-seronegative.

The chain's CDR3 is CASTPYGQGEYEQYF. Here the CDR3 DNA reads TGTGCCAGCACCCCTTATGGGCAAGGCGAGTACGAGCAGTACTTC. The chain joins TRBV28 to TRBJ2-7; D remains unclear. The CDR3 covers 15 residues. Germline assignment: CDR1 MDHEN and CDR2 SYDVKM. V lost 7 bases to trimming and J lost 4 bases, with 20 bases between them.

This clone was counted once. The chain links TRBV18 to TRBJ2-5; the D is unclear. CDR1 is KGHSH, CDR2 LQKENI, per germline. V dropped 2 bases and J dropped 4 bases, with 11 bases sitting between them. The CDR3 runs to 14 residues. The CDR3 loop reads CASSPDGVVETQYF. CDR3 nucleotide sequence: TGTGCCAGCTCACCAGACGGAGTTGTAGAGACCCAGTACTTC.